This record looks at one T cell receptor beta chain sequence and its context. Trimming pared 6 bases from V and 6 bases from J, leaving 8 bases between. The germline CDR1 and CDR2 sequences are SGHAT and FQNNGV. The CDR3 is made up of 12 amino acids. Primers: 60 Vbeta forward and 13 Jbeta reverse. Clones were read by immunoSEQ multiplex PCR, and TCRdb kept only the in-frame ones, dropping some. Altogether approximately 150,000 clones are present, about four fifths being singletons, with the ten largest covering roughly 5%. The sample comes from a study of cytomegalovirus exposure and HLA in healthy donors.

The genes are TRBV11-2 and TRBJ2-2, with D possibly matching TRBD1 (6 bases). Sequenced: PBMCs. The TCR was taken from a man between 18 and 29 years old in good health and CMV-seronegative. As DNA, the CDR3 is TGTGCCAGCAGTCACAGGGCCGGGGAGCTGTTTTTT. This encodes CASSHRAGELFF.